This paragraph reports one T cell receptor beta chain. What it binds is not known. Libraries were prepared by immunoSEQ multiplex PCR; TCRdb keeps only in-frame clonotypes and omits some of them. The sample lists 180,000 or so clones; 92% were seen once. This sample was taken from a study of T cell responses to AZD1222 COVID-19 vaccine. Analyses pooled second doses at about 4 or about 12 weeks. The germline V gene has CDR1 SGHDT and CDR2 YYEEEE. CDR3 length: 13 amino acids. The germline V and J ends were trimmed by 4 bases and 2 bases, with 10 bases remaining between them. Findings of the study overall: Donors skewed white British and female; clonal diversity was possibly underestimated.

This TCR came from an adult who received the AZD1222 COVID-19 vaccine. The material sequenced was peripheral blood, taken 28 days after the second AZD1222 dose. The chain carries TRBV5-6 and TRBJ2-7; D may be TRBD1 (5 bases). This chain's CDR3 is CASSATETYEQYF. In DNA form, the CDR3 reads TGTGCCAGCAGCGCGACAGAGACCTACGAGCAGTACTTC.